This T cell receptor (beta chain) derives from a study of cytomegalovirus exposure and HLA in healthy donors (dated by TCRdb to about 2017). With respect to the entire study: In an earlier analysis of 450 to 750 of the donors, about 260 Gb of sequence data and 95 million to 130 million unique TCR beta sequences from 150 million to 200 million T cells were reported. An early release covering around 630 HLA-typed donors comprised roughly 300 gigabases of sequencing data and approximately 80 million unique TCR sequences. The genetic ancestry cluster associated with self-reported Caucasian donors included about 81% of the roughly 360 genotyped donors. The aim of the study was to test whether cataloging public T cell receptors could identify signatures of past pathogen exposure. Using immunosequencing, the study profiled T cell repertoires from around 670 subjects and related those repertoires to cytomegalovirus serostatus. Besides the first cohort of roughly 660 subjects, a separate validation cohort made up of roughly 130 different subjects was used. High-throughput TCR immunosequencing, statistical association of individual TCRs with disease status, and machine learning were combined to predict cytomegalovirus infection status. In a later analysis, previously published TCR beta repertoires from more than 500 donors were re-analyzed and high-resolution HLA genotyping was added so that TCR occurrence patterns could be studied. The later analysis used no new phenotypic data to find candidate immune exposures, relying instead on TCR beta sequences and their occurrence across donors. An earlier analysis of 587 of the donors used high-throughput TCR beta sequencing to judge whether each TCR beta V gene segment behaved as functional or pseudogenic. Donor age, sex, ethnicity and CMV serostatus were compiled alongside the repertoire data. A later genetic analysis used genome-wide SNP genotypes for about 60% of the 666 donors, treating that subset as a discovery cohort. Every discovery cohort repertoire had been produced on one sequencing platform. HLA typing included class I and class II loci at four-digit resolution. Typing coverage varied by locus: roughly 620-640 donors for A, B, C, DRB1 and DQB1; approximately 500 for DQA1; 606 for DPA1; around 490 for DPB1. Several DR-DQ haplotypes were handled as single units for association and clustering, since linkage in the cohort was strong. Across approximately 400 genotyped donors of the cohort, an average of roughly 230,000 unique TCR beta nucleotide sequences per donor were sequenced, and 15% to 20% of those sequences were non-productive. What the work shows at the level of the full study, not this receptor alone: In an earlier analysis of 587 of the donors, most TCR beta V segments appeared in productive rearrangements about 87% or about 30% of the time, broadly matching IMGT annotations. A later analysis found that HLA-associated TCR beta chains were more clonally expanded and had lower generation probabilities than equally common non-associated chains. Most CMV-associated TCR beta chains appeared to be HLA-restricted in a later analysis, and the HLA associations seemed to be driven largely by CMV exposure. A group of highly shared sequence variants was considered likely to be a technical artifact of the sequencing pipeline. It was suggested by the authors that the approach could potentially be generalized to other disease states and immunological phenotypes. Several of the top co-occurrence clusters appeared to be linked to parvovirus B19, influenza, CMV and Epstein-Barr virus, according to a later analysis. The cohort was sequenced for TCR beta chains only, and without alpha or paired-chain data the features that could be detected were limited. The study gave a list of over 150 TCR beta chains associated with cytomegalovirus. In a later genetic analysis, a missense DCLRE1C variant was associated with V-gene and J-gene trimming of TCR beta chains, and the association was replicated in an independent cohort. A few of the identified cytomegalovirus-associated TCR beta chains were confirmed in vitro to be specific for cytomegalovirus antigens. Because some donors lacked HLA typing at each locus, the association tests relied only on the typed subset. Correlated functional status among segregating V segments might reflect linkage disequilibrium, but an unknown experimental factor could not be ruled out. While some public TCRs were present in many individuals, most TCR sequences turned up only very rarely across donors. For the cohort, immune exposure information was limited to CMV serostatus. Some IMGT-functional V segments, including TRBV6-2 and TRBV6-3, could not be distinguished by the 87-base-pair reads and were therefore excluded. A further reported finding was that TCR beta sequences accurately predicted the HLA-A and HLA-B alleles for most subjects in the first cohort. According to a later analysis, TCR association rates differed among HLA loci, with DRB1 alleles showing the most associated TCRs and HLA-C alleles showing the fewest. The earlier analysis of nearly 600 of the donors excluded roughly 16 rarely observed V segments, including chromosome 9 orphons, because counts were too low. In a later genetic analysis, fewer N-insertions in productive TCRs were reported among donors in an Asian-associated ancestry cluster than the roughly 700-donor mean. Cytomegalovirus status was reported to be diagnosed by the classifier with high specificity and sensitivity in both the original and validation cohorts. When HLA alleles, especially DR and DQ, strongly co-occurred, TCR associations were difficult to assign to individual alleles. The presence/absence analyses assumed that sequencing depth was roughly uniform across donors, and that assumption may not be true. A later analysis associated 16,951 TCR beta sequences with specific HLA alleles at a false discovery rate of 0.05.

V drops 2 bases and J drops 11 bases, leaving 9 bases in between. The CDR3, from cysteine to phenylalanine, totals 11 residues. The kept DNA is CDR3 alone, 33 bases in frame from the first base. For CDR1 and CDR2, the germline V gene lists ENHRY and SYGVKD. For this clone: Its antigen specificity is not known. The sample holds no much larger clone one base away, and base qualities are not on file.

In total, 600 or so healthy bone marrow donors made up the cohort. At the time of sampling, all cohort members were nominally healthy, though unrecorded immune exposures were likely present. The donor tested CMV seropositive, placing the donor among the 250 to 350 seropositive members of the cohort. Every donor gave a peripheral blood sample, and the peripheral blood mononuclear cells from that sample were used for TCR beta sequencing. The Qiagen DNeasy Blood Extraction Kit was used to extract genomic DNA from the blood cell samples. Library preparation employed the immunoSEQ multiplex PCR assay. A mixture of 60 forward primers for TCR Vbeta segments and 13 reverse primers for TCR Jbeta segments was used in the multiplex PCR. Amplification of the CDR3 region of rearranged TCR beta genes was performed with a multiplex PCR assay on genomic DNA. The Illumina HiSeq System was used to sequence the amplified TCR beta libraries as 87-base-pair reads. The authors' pipeline ran thus. A later analysis counted tens of millions of unique TCR beta chains across the 690 or so repertoires, and roughly 11 million of these chains were shared by at least two donors. A nearest-neighbor algorithm error-corrected the raw reads and collapsed the reads into unique sequences, merging closely related sequences to remove PCR and sequencing errors. Alignment of CDR3 sequences to IMGT reference sequences was used to assign V, D and J gene segments. For a sequence to be retained, at least a six-nucleotide match to both a V gene segment and a J gene segment was required. Rearrangements were classified as productive when the CDR3 lacked stop codons and remained in frame with V and J, and all other rearrangements were classified as non-productive. Following IMGT convention, CDR3 was defined as the stretch from the second conserved V-encoded cysteine up to the conserved J-encoded phenylalanine. The earlier analysis of 500 to 750 of the donors excluded any sequence lacking an unambiguous match to a single V gene segment. An earlier analysis of fewer than 750 of the donors called V segments functional above 56.7% productive rearrangements and segregating when the between-donor standard deviation exceeded 5%. A statistical classification framework was built to diagnose cytomegalovirus status from the catalog of TCR beta chain sequences. In a later analysis, TCR nucleotide sequences were compared against IMGT/GENE-DB human TR gene sequences so that V and J genes could be assigned. A later analysis assigned CDR3 sequences and most-parsimonious VDJ recombination scenarios with the TCRdist pipeline. In a later analysis, every TCR beta chain was defined by the combination of its CDR3 amino acid sequence and its V-gene family, and reads without a unique V-gene family were dropped. In a later analysis, several hundred highly shared, low-generation-probability nucleotide sequences were removed to address suspected cross-contamination and a sequencing artifact. In a later analysis, a clonal expansion index for each public chain was calculated from normalized within-repertoire ranks of inferred template counts. A later analysis computed generation probabilities with a VDJ recombination model fitted to out-of-frame rearrangements, and checked the results against IGoR. In a later analysis, hypergeometric tests were used to score TCR-TCR, TCR-HLA and TCR-CMV co-occurrence, with a repertoire-size bias correction applied to TCR pairs. False discovery rates were estimated in a later analysis by permuting HLA or CMV assignments 20 times. In a later analysis, co-occurring TCRs were grouped with DBSCAN, and TCRdist sequence similarity was added when clustering was performed within HLA-allele-positive subsets. Co-occurrence clustering excluded repertoires with fewer than 30,000 or more than 120,000 public chains, plus five with anomalous nucleotide sharing. Entries here come from immuneACCESS through TCRdb and include only in-frame sequences with V and J called. Some clones fail to appear in such tables; in the studies checked, an unresolved V gene covers under half of the shortfall, and the cause of the remainder is unknown. That table furnishes V, J and clone size, whereas the DNA furnished D and trimming. For this sample there are under 200,000 clones; 68% appear just once. 2.8% of the sample goes to the ten largest clones.

The clonotype was recovered from a woman aged 40 to 50 in good health and CMV-seropositive. The V and J genes are TRBV10-3 and TRBJ1-1; the D gene identity is not certain. Sequencing was done on a sample of PBMCs. The CDR3 has the sequence CAISEGRGAFF. The nucleotide sequence reads TGTGCCATCAGTGAGGGCCGAGGGGCTTTCTTT.